The rows below give T cell receptor beta chains drawn from one sample of a study of T cell clusters in autoimmune cytopenias. TCRdb reprocessed the multiplex PCR reads, keeping one entry per CDR3 protein, no DNA. The sample yields under 8,500 distinct CDR3 sequences, of which the top ten take up less than 5.5%. These data were also reused for a study on T cell repertoires in aging, cancer and after chemotherapy.

What was sequenced was peripheral blood. These receptor sequences come from a human donor in good health. The CDR3 runs from the conserved cysteine through the conserved F or W. Clone size, where shown, is once, few, many, or a class for clones that have expanded.

clone_size	j_call	v_call	cdr3_aa
.	TRBJ2-3	TRBV20-1	CSARDYRERTDTQYF
.	TRBJ1-1	TRBV19	CASSIQGAPGEAFF
medium-sized	TRBJ2-2	TRBV6-2/TRBV6-3	CATSRLAGYTGELFF
.	TRBJ2-3	TRBV12-3/TRBV12-4	CASSLTSSTNTQYF
medium-sized	TRBJ2-3	TRBV6-1	CASSVTHTDTQYF
.	TRBJ2-1	TRBV7-2	CASSFFSEQFF
medium-sized	TRBJ2-7	TRBV18	CASSPRLAGRYEQYF
medium-sized	TRBJ2-3	TRBV30	CAWSVVYSDTQYF
.	TRBJ1-6	TRBV5-6	CASSLVQGIGPLHF
medium-sized	TRBJ2-7	TRBV29-1	CSVSQNSYEQYF
medium-sized	TRBJ1-1	TRBV19	CASSFSPPSEAFF
.	TRBJ1-2	TRBV29-1	CSVVVTGGDGYTF
.	TRBJ2-3	TRBV5-1	CASSAGGLSTDTQYF
medium-sized	TRBJ1-1	TRBV29-1	CSVVSFLMNTEAFF
.	TRBJ2-5	TRBV12-3/TRBV12-4	CASSLDPAGRLGTQYF
medium-sized	TRBJ2-3	TRBV6-1	CASMRADTDTQYF
medium-sized	TRBJ2-7	TRBV29-1	CSVGTGRDEQYF
medium-sized	TRBJ2-1	TRBV27	CASSKQAATSYNEQFF
.	TRBJ1-2	TRBV7-9	CVRSLGPGRDYGYTF
.	TRBJ2-7	TRBV6-1	CASSGGLAGGPQYF
medium-sized	TRBJ2-2	TRBV18	CASSPGPHTGELFF
medium-sized	TRBJ2-1	TRBV19	CASSIRGSSGRNEQFF
medium-sized	TRBJ2-1	TRBV6-4	CASSDSGTANEQFF
.	TRBJ1-1	TRBV6-5	CASSYDRMEAFF
.	TRBJ2-3	TRBV30	CAWSISSGRTDTQYF
.	TRBJ1-1	TRBV27	CASKGPLGGGNTEAFF
.	TRBJ2-7	TRBV5-1	CASSPVQTATPGEQYF
medium-sized	TRBJ2-5	TRBV18	CASSLPLGRGHQETQYF
.	TRBJ2-3	TRBV7-2	CASSSYPGADTQYF
medium-sized	TRBJ2-5	TRBV19	CATEDRVRETQYF
.	TRBJ1-1	TRBV10-3	CAISGQNTEAFF
.	TRBJ1-1	TRBV19	CASNLGGVYTEAFF
medium-sized	TRBJ2-7	TRBV6-6	CASSYGTGLYEQYF
medium-sized	TRBJ1-1	TRBV29-1	CSGRALNTEAFF
.	TRBJ2-3	TRBV30	CASSLAGEGGDTQYF
medium-sized	TRBJ2-5	TRBV12-3/TRBV12-4	CASSPSAPKETQYF
.	TRBJ1-1	TRBV12-3/TRBV12-4	CASRVRTGSSTEAFF
.	TRBJ1-2	TRBV7-2	CASRLGRGDGYTF